Each of the 21 T cell receptor beta chains below was sequenced from the same sample in a study of cytomegalovirus exposure and HLA in healthy donors. This PCR relied on a set of 60 Vbeta primers and 13 Jbeta primers. Assay used: immunoSEQ multiplex PCR; TCRdb lists only in-frame clones, some missing. The sample records roughly 150,000 clones, approximately 80% being singletons. Material for sequencing was PBMCs. These receptors were collected from a woman between 35 and 50 years old in good health and CMV-seropositive.

This chain uses TRBV28 with TRBJ2-5; D unclear. Trimming pared 7 bases from V and 2 bases from J, leaving 11 bases between. This CDR3 has 13 residues. Germline-derived CDR1 and CDR2 are MDHEN and SYDVKM. The CDR3 bases are TGTGCCAGCACCCTTACCGGTCAAGAGACCCAGTACTTC. Translation: CASTLTGQETQYF.

This clone was detected once. The V call is TRBV2, the J call TRBJ2-5; no firm D call. Gene TRBJ2-7 matches the end of the DNA better, so the J call may be wrong. This CDR3 region has 16 residues. The germline gives CDR1 SNHLY, CDR2 FYNNEI. CDR3 nucleotide sequence: TGTGCCAGCAGTCAGAACGTTGTATTAGCACGGTACGAGCAGTACTTC. Protein: CASSQNVVLARYEQYF.

The J gene is TRBJ2-7, the V gene TRBV11-2; no definite D call. The CDR3 extends over 16 amino acids. The V gene's germline CDR1 is SGHAT and CDR2 FQNNGV. V was cut by 3 bases and J by 0 bases, with 15 bases left in between. The CDR3 region is CASSFPNAVSSYEQYF. For the CDR3, the DNA is TGTGCCAGCAGCTTCCCTAATGCGGTGAGCTCCTACGAGCAGTACTTC.

The gene calls are TRBV4-3 and TRBJ2-5, with 8 bases matching TRBD1. The V gene's germline CDR1 is LGHNA and CDR2 YSLEER. The J segment lost 2 bases and the V segment lost 0 bases, leaving 5 bases of the junction unmatched. The CDR3 length is 16 residues. In DNA form, the CDR3 reads TGCGCCAGCAGCCAAGATCCCGGGACAGGACAAGAGACCCAGTACTTC. Protein: CASSQDPGTGQETQYF.

This chain links TRBV27 with TRBJ2-1, with 9 bases fitting TRBD2. V shed 5 bases, J shed 4 bases, and the junction held 18 bases outside the gene matches. This CDR3 has 19 amino acids. Looked up from germline, CDR1 is MNHEY and CDR2 is SMNVEV (reference sequence). CDR3 in DNA: TGTGCCAGCAGTCCGGGACGGCAGGAAGGCGGGAGGGCGTACAATGAGCAGTTCTTC. Protein: CASSPGRQEGGRAYNEQFF.

V is TRBV5-1 and J is TRBJ1-6; TRBD1 aligns across 9 bases. V lost 4 bases to trimming and J lost 4 bases; unmatched junction nucleotides: 3. Germline CDR1 reads SGHRS; CDR2 reads YFSETQ. The CDR3 spans 15 residues. CDR3 sequence (DNA): TGCGCCAGCAGCGACGGACAGGGGTATAATTCACCCCTCCACTTT. Protein: CASSDGQGYNSPLHF.

The chain is built from TRBV5-4 and TRBJ1-2; no firm D call. Trimming removed 0 bases at V and 4 bases at J, with 13 bases between. This CDR3 spans 15 amino acids. CDR1 and CDR2 (germline): SGHNT, YYREEE (reference sequence). The DNA for the CDR3 is TGTGCCAGCAGCTTGGACTCAGGAAATACCTATGGCTACACCTTC. Residues: CASSLDSGNTYGYTF.

V gene TRBV28 combines with J gene TRBJ1-3; D is possibly TRBD1 (5 bases). The CDR3 runs 16 residues. The V end lost 2 bases, the J end lost 2 bases, and 13 bases lay between the germline ends. Germline CDR1 is MDHEN and CDR2 is SYDVKM. The CDR3 DNA follows: TGTGCCAGCAGTTTACTCCTCGGCAGGGCTGGAAACACCATATATTTT. Residues: CASSLLLGRAGNTIYF.

J is TRBJ1-2 and V is TRBV5-1, with 8 bases matching TRBD1. Germline V lookup: CDR1 SGHRS, CDR2 YFSETQ. The CDR3 runs 16 residues. With 0 bases clipped from V and 0 bases from J, the junction kept 4 bases outside the gene matches. The CDR3 nucleotides read TGCGCCAGCAGCTTGGGGGACAGGTCAGCTAACTATGGCTACACCTTC. Its translation: CASSLGDRSANYGYTF.

This sequence joins TRBV4-1 and TRBJ1-2, with D perhaps matching TRBD1 (6 bases). The CDR3 totals 14 residues. V was trimmed by 1 base and J by 6 bases, leaving 12 bases between them. CDR1 and CDR2 (germline): MGHRA, YSYEKL. This CDR3 reads CASSQAHRADGYTF. CDR3 in DNA: TGCGCCAGCAGCCAAGCCCACAGGGCTGATGGCTACACCTTC.

The chain recombines TRBV6-5 with TRBJ2-3; 9 nucleotides match TRBD2. The V and J ends lost 5 bases and 3 bases, in that order; junction bases with no gene match: 6. Looked up from germline, CDR1 is MNHEY and CDR2 is SVGAGI. This CDR3 has 15 amino acids. The CDR3 region has the DNA TGTGCCAGCAGTCCCCAGCGGGGGGTGACAGATACGCAGTATTTT. This codes for CASSPQRGVTDTQYF.

The chain has TRBV18 and TRBJ1-6; TRBD1 aligns across 11 bases. The CDR3 spans 16 residues. In germline, CDR1 is KGHSH, CDR2 LQKENI. With V trimmed by 3 bases and J by 10 bases, 8 bases remained unmatched. The CDR3 sequence: CASSPPPGQGESPLHF. DNA for the CDR3: TGTGCCAGCTCACCCCCCCCGGGACAGGGGGAATCACCCCTCCACTTT.

The rearrangement uses TRBV7-2 and TRBJ1-2; D remains ambiguous. The CDR3 extends over 13 amino acids. In germline, CDR1 is SGHTA, CDR2 FQGNSA. Trimming stripped 1 base from V and 12 bases from J, with 15 bases between. Written as DNA, the CDR3 is TGTGCCAGCAGCTTAGAGATGGGGAGAGGCCACACCTTC. Translation gives CASSLEMGRGHTF.

A word on this clone: At one end, the junction sequence differs from germline, possibly due to a read error. The chain links TRBV30 to TRBJ1-3; D unresolved. The germline V gene has CDR1 GTSNPN and CDR2 SVGIG (reference sequence). CDR3 length: 16 residues. As DNA, the CDR3 is TGTGCCTGGAGTGTATCAGGCGGCGGTGGAGGAAACACCACATATTTT. Protein sequence: CAWSVSGGGGGNTTYF.

This chain joins TRBV5-5 and TRBJ2-4; TRBD2 aligns across 9 bases. The germline gives CDR1 SGHKS, CDR2 YYEKEE (reference sequence). The CDR3 contains 14 residues. V was pared by 4 bases and J by 6 bases, with 5 bases of the junction left unmatched. Here the CDR3 reads CASSLGTSRNIQYF. The CDR3 nucleotides are TGTGCCAGCAGCCTGGGGACTAGCAGAAACATTCAGTACTTC.

The chain joins TRBV4-2 to TRBJ2-5; 9 bases are shared with TRBD2. TRBJ2-7 matches the DNA end more closely, so the J call is doubtful. The CDR3 has 17 amino acids. Germline V gives CDR1 LGHNA, CDR2 YNFKEQ. The CDR3: CASSQDRRGGLSYEQYF. The CDR3 bases are TGTGCCAGCAGCCAAGATCGGCGGGGGGGGCTCTCCTACGAGCAGTACTTC.

This sequence joins TRBV9 and TRBJ1-4; a possible D gene is TRBD1 (5 bases). Trimming left V 4 bases short and J 8 bases short, with 12 bases between. This CDR3 has 13 residues. Germline CDR1 reads SGDLS; CDR2 reads YYNGEE. The CDR3 loop reads CASSPGLGEKLFF. The CDR3, as DNA: TGTGCCAGCAGCCCGGGACTGGGAGAAAAACTGTTTTTT.

The V call is TRBV27, the J call TRBJ2-5, with D tentatively TRBD1 (6 bases). Trimming removed 5 bases from V and 5 bases from J, with 30 bases in between. The CDR3 has 19 residues. Per the germline V gene, CDR1 is MNHEY and CDR2 is SMNVEV (reference sequence). CDR3 residues: CASSQRWAQRGGIRETQYF. The CDR3 DNA reads as TGTGCCAGCAGTCAACGGTGGGCCCAGCGAGGGGGTATTCGGGAGACCCAGTACTTC.

This chain connects TRBV10-2 to TRBJ2-7, with 13 bases identical to TRBD2. The CDR3 sequence is 14 residues long. Germline V gene data show CDR1 as WSHSY and CDR2 as SAAADI. V trimming: 3 bases; J trimming: 6 bases; junction bases outside the gene matches: 2. The CDR3, as DNA: TGCGCCAGCAGTGACACTAGCGGGGGGGTCGAGCAGTACTTC. The encoded protein is CASSDTSGGVEQYF.

This chain connects TRBV7-9 to TRBJ2-5, with unresolved D. The CDR3 extends over 12 amino acids. Trimming cost V 4 bases and J 2 bases, with 5 bases left between them. CDR1 and CDR2 (germline): SEHNR, FQNEAQ (reference sequence). The CDR3 is CASSSVQETQYF. DNA of the CDR3: TGTGCCAGCAGCTCGGTACAAGAGACCCAGTACTTC.

This sequence joins TRBV2 and TRBJ1-1; 10 bases map to TRBD1. Germline CDR1 SNHLY, CDR2 FYNNEI. The V segment lost 6 bases and the J segment 6 bases; nucleotides outside the gene matches: 10. The length of the CDR3 is 15 residues. The CDR3, as DNA: TGTGCCAGCAGGCCCAAGGACAGGGGGAGGTCTGAAGCTTTCTTT. Translated: CASRPKDRGRSEAFF.